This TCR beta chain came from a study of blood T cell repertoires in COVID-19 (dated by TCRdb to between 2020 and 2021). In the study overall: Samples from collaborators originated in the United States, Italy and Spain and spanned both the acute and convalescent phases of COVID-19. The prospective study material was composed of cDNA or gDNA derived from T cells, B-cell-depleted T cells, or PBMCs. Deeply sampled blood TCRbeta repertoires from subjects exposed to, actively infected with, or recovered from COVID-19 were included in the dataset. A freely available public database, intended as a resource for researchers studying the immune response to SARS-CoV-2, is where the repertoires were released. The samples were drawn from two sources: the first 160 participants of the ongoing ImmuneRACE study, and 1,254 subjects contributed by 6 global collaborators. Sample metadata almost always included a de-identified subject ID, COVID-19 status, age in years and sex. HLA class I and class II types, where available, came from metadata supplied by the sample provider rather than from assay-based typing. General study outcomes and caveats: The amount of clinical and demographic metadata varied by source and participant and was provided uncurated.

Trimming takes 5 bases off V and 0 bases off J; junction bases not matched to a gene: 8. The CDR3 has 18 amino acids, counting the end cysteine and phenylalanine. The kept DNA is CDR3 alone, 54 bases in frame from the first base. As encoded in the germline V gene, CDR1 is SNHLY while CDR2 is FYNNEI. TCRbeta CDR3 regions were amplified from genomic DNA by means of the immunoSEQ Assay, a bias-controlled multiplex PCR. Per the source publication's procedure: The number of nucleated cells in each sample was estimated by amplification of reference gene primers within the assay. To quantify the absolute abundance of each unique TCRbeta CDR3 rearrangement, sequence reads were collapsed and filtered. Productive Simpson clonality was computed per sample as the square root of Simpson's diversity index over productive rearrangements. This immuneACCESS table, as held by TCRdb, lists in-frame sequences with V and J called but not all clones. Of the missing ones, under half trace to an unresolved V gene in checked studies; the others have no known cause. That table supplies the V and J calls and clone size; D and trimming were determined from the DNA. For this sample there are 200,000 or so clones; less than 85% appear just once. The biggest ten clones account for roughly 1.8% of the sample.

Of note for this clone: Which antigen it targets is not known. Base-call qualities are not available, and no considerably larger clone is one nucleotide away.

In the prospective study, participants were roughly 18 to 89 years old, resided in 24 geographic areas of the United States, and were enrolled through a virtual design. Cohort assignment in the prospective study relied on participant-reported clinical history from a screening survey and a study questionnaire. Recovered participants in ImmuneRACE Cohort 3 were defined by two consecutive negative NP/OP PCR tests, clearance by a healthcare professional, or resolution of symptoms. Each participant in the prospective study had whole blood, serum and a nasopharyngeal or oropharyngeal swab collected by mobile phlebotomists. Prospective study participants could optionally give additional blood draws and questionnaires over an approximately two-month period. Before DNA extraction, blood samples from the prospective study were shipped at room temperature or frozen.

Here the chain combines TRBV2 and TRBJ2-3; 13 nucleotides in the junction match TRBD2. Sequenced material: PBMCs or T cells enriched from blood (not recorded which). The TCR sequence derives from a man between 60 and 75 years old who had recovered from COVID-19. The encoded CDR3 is CASSKGLAGPASTDTQYF. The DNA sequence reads TGTGCCAGCAGTAAGGGACTAGCGGGACCCGCCAGCACAGATACGCAGTATTTT.